The clone carrying this TCR beta chain has just one count. Its antigen remains unknown. The data were taken from a study of cytomegalovirus exposure and HLA in healthy donors. Study-wide findings and caveats: Data from an earlier analysis indicated that most TCR beta V segments were productive either about 87% or about 30% of the time. Follow-up analysis found HLA locus-dependent TCR association rates, highest for DRB1 and lowest for HLA-C.

V lost 0 bases, J lost 4 bases, and 13 bases lay in between. Germline CDR1 reads LGHNA; CDR2 reads YSLEER. The CDR3 covers 16 residues. Both 60 Vbeta primers and 13 Jbeta primers went into the PCR. In the study's own analysis: The authors later counted around 80 million unique TCR beta chains, 9 million to 14 million of them shared. TCRdb keeps only in-frame clones here, not all; method: immunoSEQ multiplex PCR. The V and J calls and clone size are taken from that table; D and trimming were inferred from the DNA. The sample includes about 130,000 clones, over 70% of them seen just once. This sequence originates from a man aged 35-49 years in good health and CMV-seropositive. Sequenced: PBMCs. The rearrangement uses TRBV4-3 and TRBJ2-1; a possible D gene is TRBD1 (6 bases). The CDR3 loop is CASSQDWPGEYNEQFF. The CDR3 DNA is TGCGCCAGCAGCCAAGATTGGCCAGGGGAGTACAATGAGCAGTTCTTC.